What follows are 28 T cell receptor beta chains derived from one specimen sequenced in a study of memory CD4+ T cells and cytomegalovirus serostatus. The sort gate was single viable CD3+CD4+CD8-CD45RO+ cells for memory CD4+ T cells. Sequencing was performed with immunoSEQ multiplex PCR; in TCRdb, only in-frame clones are kept and a portion is missing. The sample has under 80,000 clones, 60% to 80% seen once. Material: memory CD4+ T cells from blood. These receptors came from an adult in good health and CMV-seropositive.

J is TRBJ2-2 and V is TRBV5-8; 10 bases are shared with TRBD2. Germline V gene lookup returns CDR1 SGHTS and CDR2 YDEGEE. V gave up 4 bases and J gave up 6 bases; unmatched junction bases: 6. This CDR3 is built from 15 residues. The CDR3 DNA reads as TGTGCCAGCAGCCGAGGGACTAGCGAGTCCGGGGAGCTGTTTTTT. The encoded protein is CASSRGTSESGELFF.

This clone has only one observation. The rearrangement links TRBV6-1 to TRBJ2-3; D possibly corresponds to TRBD2 (7 bases). The CDR3 extends over 15 amino acids. The V end lost 9 bases, the J end lost 2 bases, and 18 bases lay between the germline ends. Per the germline V gene, CDR1 is MNHNS and CDR2 is SASEGT. The DNA of the CDR3 is TGTGCCAGTCGAGACCGGGGGGCCCTCACAGATACGCAGTATTTT. It translates to CASRDRGALTDTQYF.

This chain joins TRBV15 and TRBJ1-5; D remains ambiguous. This CDR3 is 14 amino acids long. The V gene's germline CDR1 is LNHNV and CDR2 YYDKDF (reference sequence). The V end lost 0 bases, the J end lost 7 bases, and 10 bases lay between the germline ends. CDR3 amino acids: CATSREKGHQPQHF. CDR3 coding DNA: TGTGCCACCAGCAGAGAGAAGGGTCACCAGCCCCAGCATTTT.

The chain has TRBV30 and TRBJ1-2; tentatively, D is TRBD1 (5 bases). The V and J ends lost 0 bases and 8 bases respectively, with 13 bases between them. This CDR3 region has 13 residues. Germline V gene data show CDR1 as GTSNPN and CDR2 as SVGIG (reference sequence). CDR3 sequence (DNA): TGTGCCTGGAGTGTTCGGCAGGGATGGGGCTACACCTTC. This encodes CAWSVRQGWGYTF.

The chain's CDR3 is CASSGTLNQPQHF. Here the CDR3 DNA reads TGTGCCAGTAGCGGGACCCTCAATCAGCCCCAGCATTTT. The chain links TRBV19 to TRBJ1-5; the D gene is possibly TRBD1 (5 bases). Germline-derived CDR1 and CDR2 are LNHDA and SQIVND (reference sequence). This CDR3 comprises 13 residues. V was shortened by 6 bases and J by 3 bases, with 9 bases between the two germline ends. Full variable domain (outside the CDR3, taken from reference TRBV19 and TRBJ1-5): DGGITQSPKYLFRKEGQNVTLSCEQNLNHDAMYWYRQDPGQGLRLIYYSQIVNDFQKGDIAEGYSVSREKKESFPLTVTSAQKNPTAFYLCASSGTLNQPQHFGDGTRLSIL.

The chain links TRBV6-1 to TRBJ2-3; D is perhaps TRBD1 or TRBD2 (5 bases each). The germline CDR1 and CDR2 sequences are MNHNS and SASEGT. The CDR3 length is 15 residues. The V gene lost 10 bases and the J gene lost 3 bases, with 20 bases spanning the gap. The CDR3, as DNA: TGTGCCATCTCGCAAACTAGTCAGGGAACAGATACGCAGTATTTT. As protein: CAISQTSQGTDTQYF.

This clone came up once. This chain uses TRBV10-3 with TRBJ1-5; D may be TRBD1 (5 bases). CDR3 size: 14 residues. CDR1 and CDR2 from the germline V gene are ENHRY and SYGVKD. Trimming removed 0 bases at V and 6 bases at J, with 9 bases between. CDR3 loop: CAISESGRGQPQHF. CDR3 sequence (DNA): TGTGCCATCAGTGAGTCGGGGCGCGGTCAGCCCCAGCATTTT.

The chain uses TRBV15 and TRBJ1-2; D not certain. CDR1 and CDR2 from the germline V gene are LNHNV and YYDKDF (reference sequence). There are 16 residues in the CDR3. Trimming pared 0 bases from V and 5 bases from J, leaving 16 bases between. The CDR3 DNA reads TGTGCCACCAGCAGAGACCCCGCCGAGACTGGATATGGCTACACCTTC. Protein: CATSRDPAETGYGYTF. Full variable domain (missing parts from reference TRBV15 and TRBJ1-2): DAMVIQNPRYQVTQFGKPVTLSCSQTLNHNVMYWYQQKSSQAPKLLFHYYDKDFNNEADTPDNFQSRRPNTSFCFLDIRSPGLGDTAMYLCATSRDPAETGYGYTFGSGTRLTVV.

The chain joins TRBV18 to TRBJ2-7; 8 nucleotides match TRBD1. The germline V gene encodes CDR1 KGHSH and CDR2 LQKENI. Germline trimming cut 6 bases from V and 9 bases from J; bases unmatched to any gene: 10. The CDR3 is 13 amino acids. This CDR3 reads CASSPTGQGLQYV. The CDR3 DNA follows: TGTGCCAGCTCCCCAACCGGACAGGGTTTGCAGTACGTC.

J is TRBJ2-3 and V is TRBV28; 8 bases align to TRBD2. Looked up from germline, CDR1 is MDHEN and CDR2 is SYDVKM. The CDR3 contains 16 residues. Trimming cost V 8 bases and J 0 bases; bases outside gene matches: 10. CDR3 protein: CASSSAIAGSTDTQYF. The CDR3 coding sequence is TGTGCCAGCTCTTCGGCTATAGCGGGGAGCACAGATACGCAGTATTTT.

The CDR3 loop reads CASSYSGSIRYGYTF. DNA of the CDR3: TGTGCCAGCAGTTACTCGGGATCGATCAGATATGGCTACACCTTC. The gene calls are TRBV6-5 and TRBJ1-2; D remains unclear. The CDR3 has 15 amino acids. V was clipped by 0 bases and J by 5 bases, with 13 bases between them. Germline lookup yields CDR1 MNHEY and CDR2 SVGAGI.

The chain has TRBV2 and TRBJ2-5; 11 bases are shared with TRBD1. The CDR3 runs to 14 residues. V trimming: 6 bases; J trimming: 5 bases; junction bases outside the gene matches: 5. Germline V gene sequence: CDR1 SNHLY, CDR2 FYNNEI. CDR3 DNA sequence: TGTGCCAGCAGCTCCGGGACAGGGGGGGAGACCCAGTACTTC. This encodes CASSSGTGGETQYF.

The gene calls are TRBV7-2 and TRBJ1-5; D unclear. CDR3 length equals 15 residues. CDR1 and CDR2 from the germline V gene are SGHTA and FQGNSA. V lost 2 bases to trimming and J lost 0 bases, with 8 bases between them. The CDR3 protein is CASSLIINSNQPQHF. The CDR3 bases are TGTGCCAGCAGCTTAATTATCAATAGCAATCAGCCCCAGCATTTT.

The chain is built from TRBV19 and TRBJ1-6; 7 positions agree with TRBD1. Trimming cost V 9 bases and J 7 bases; bases outside gene matches: 18. Germline V CDR1 and CDR2: LNHDA, SQIVND (reference sequence). The CDR3 totals 17 residues. The CDR3 bases are TGTGCCAGCCGGAAGGAGACAGGGACACTTACCAATTCACCCCTCCACTTT. As protein: CASRKETGTLTNSPLHF.

This clone was found many times. The V and J genes are TRBV5-4 and TRBJ2-3; D not certain. The length of the CDR3 is 14 residues. Trimming shortened V by 0 bases and J by 0 bases, and 5 bases separated the two germline ends. Germline V gene data show CDR1 as SGHNT and CDR2 as YYREEE (reference sequence). For the CDR3, the DNA is TGTGCCAGCAGCTTGGCCGGGAGCACAGATACGCAGTATTTT. Translation: CASSLAGSTDTQYF.

CDR3: CAISEGNRWYF. CDR3 nucleotides: TGTGCCATCAGTGAGGGGAACAGGTGGTACTTC. The chain uses TRBV10-3 and TRBJ2-7, with D possibly TRBD1 on 5 matching bases. Germline assignment: CDR1 ENHRY and CDR2 SYGVKD. The CDR3 runs 11 residues. V was shortened by 2 bases and J by 12 bases, with 11 bases between the two germline ends.

CDR3 sequence (DNA): TGTGCCAGCTCCCGGGAGGGGCGGAGTGACAAGTTCTTC. Its translation: CASSREGRSDKFF. This chain joins TRBV18 and TRBJ2-1; 8 bases align to TRBD2. Germline-derived CDR1 and CDR2 are KGHSH and LQKENI. CDR3 length equals 13 residues. Unmatched junction bases numbered 12, after V lost 6 bases and J lost 14 bases.

V is TRBV10-1 and J is TRBJ2-2; D uncertain. Germline V gene lookup returns CDR1 WNHNN and CDR2 SYGVQD (reference sequence). The CDR3 is 15 residues long. The germline V and J ends were trimmed by 4 bases and 3 bases, with 12 bases remaining between them. CDR3 bases: TGCGCCAGCAGTGCCGTTCTTCCGGACACCGGGGAGCTGTTTTTT. The encoded protein is CASSAVLPDTGELFF.

CDR3 bases: TGTGCCAGCAGCCATTTATGGGGACGTAGGACAGCGAATTCACCCCTCCACTTT. Translating it yields CASSHLWGRRTANSPLHF. The chain joins TRBV11-2 to TRBJ1-6, with D possibly matching TRBD1 (6 bases). Trimming left V 5 bases short and J 7 bases short, with 24 bases between. CDR1 and CDR2 (germline): SGHAT, FQNNGV. CDR3 length equals 18 residues.

In this sample, this clone turned up once. This chain links TRBV5-4 with TRBJ1-2, with TRBD1 matching over 7 bases. The CDR3 is 18 residues long. Losses at the gene ends were 0 bases for V and 5 bases for J; bases not matched to a gene: 16. CDR1 SGHNT and CDR2 YYREEE come from the germline V gene (reference sequence). For the CDR3, the DNA is TGTGCCAGCAGCTTGGGGGGCGCAGGGGGTTCCGGGGGGTATGGCTACACCTTC. Translating gives CASSLGGAGGSGGYGYTF.

This sequence joins TRBV9 and TRBJ2-1; TRBD1 agrees at 8 bases. The germline V gene encodes CDR1 SGDLS and CDR2 YYNGEE. V shed 2 bases and J 4 bases; nucleotides not matched to a gene: 11. The CDR3 extends over 17 amino acids. The CDR3 DNA reads as TGTGCCAGCAGCGTTCGGCTCCCCGGACAGGGATACAATGAGCAGTTCTTC. Translated, it gives CASSVRLPGQGYNEQFF.

About this clone itself: No conserved phenylalanine or tryptophan is present at the end of the CDR3, so a read error is the likely explanation. Because the CDR3's place on the DNA is in doubt, the DNA is left out and the CDR3 is given as listed by TCRdb. The V and J genes are TRBV10-1 and TRBJ2-4. Germline V gene data show CDR1 as WNHNN and CDR2 as SYGVQD (reference sequence). The CDR3 numbers 9 amino acids, ends counted. The CDR3 protein is CASSESRKL.

The J gene is TRBJ1-2, the V gene TRBV2; TRBD1 might be the D (6 bases). CDR1 is SNHLY, CDR2 FYNNEI, per germline. V lost 6 bases to trimming and J lost 4 bases, with 12 bases between them. The CDR3 extends over 13 amino acids. CDR3 residues: CASSVGTRYGYTF. The CDR3 coding sequence is TGTGCCAGCAGCGTAGGGACACGCTATGGCTACACCTTC.

V usage is TRBV5-1 and J usage is TRBJ2-5, with D perhaps TRBD1 (6 bases). Germline V gene lookup returns CDR1 SGHRS and CDR2 YFSETQ. The CDR3 runs to 15 residues. V shed 4 bases and J shed 2 bases, with 15 bases lying between them. The CDR3 region is CASSRGGGQQETQYF. CDR3 nucleotides: TGCGCCAGCAGCCGCGGTGGGGGCCAGCAAGAGACCCAGTACTTC.

The CDR3 sequence: CASSLGSRRAEQFF. CDR3 nucleotide sequence: TGTGCCAGCAGCTTAGGCTCTAGAAGGGCTGAGCAGTTCTTC. The chain combines TRBV7-2 with TRBJ2-1; D ambiguous. The CDR3 spans 14 residues. The V gene lost 1 base and the J gene lost 9 bases, with 13 bases spanning the gap. Germline loops: CDR1 SGHTA, CDR2 FQGNSA.

CDR3 sequence: CASSQDRESDTQYF. CDR3 sequence (DNA): TGTGCCAGTAGTCAGGACAGGGAGTCAGATACGCAGTATTTT. The chain couples TRBV19 to TRBJ2-3, with TRBD1 matching 8 bases. Looked up from germline, CDR1 is LNHDA and CDR2 is SQIVND (reference sequence). The CDR3 sequence is 14 residues long. The J segment lost 4 bases and the V segment lost 5 bases, leaving 5 bases of the junction unmatched.

The chain uses TRBV7-6 and TRBJ1-1; no definite D call. This CDR3 contains 13 residues. Germline V gene lookup returns CDR1 SGHVS and CDR2 FNYEAQ. V lost 2 bases, J lost 1 base, and 5 bases lay in between. The CDR3, as DNA: TGTGCCAGCAGCTTAAGGTGGAACACTGAAGCTTTCTTT. Its translation is CASSLRWNTEAFF.

The chain couples TRBV6-6 to TRBJ1-5, with no clear D. The CDR3 is 16 amino acids. Trimming shortened V by 0 bases and J by 0 bases, and 9 bases separated the two germline ends. The germline V gene has CDR1 MNHNY and CDR2 SVGAGI (reference sequence). In nucleotides, the CDR3 is TGTGCCAGCAGTTACTCTACGGGTAGTAGCAATCAGCCCCAGCATTTT. This encodes CASSYSTGSSNQPQHF.